This T cell receptor (beta chain) came from a study of technical replicates of blood from several donors. V shed 5 bases and J shed 1 base, with 14 bases lying between them. Germline V lookup: CDR1 LNHNV, CDR2 YYDKDF (reference sequence). The CDR3 extends over 15 amino acids. The repertoire was sequenced with immunoSEQ multiplex PCR; TCRdb's copy has only in-frame clones and lacks some. The sample includes under 95,000 clones, less than 95% of them seen just once. The specimen sequenced was T cells isolated from PBMCs. This sequence was found in a human donor in good health. V gene TRBV15 combines with J gene TRBJ2-5, with D tentatively TRBD1 (6 bases). The CDR3 region has the DNA TGTGCCACCAGCTCTCATTCAGGGGTCCAAGAGACCCAGTACTTC. It specifies CATSSHSGVQETQYF.